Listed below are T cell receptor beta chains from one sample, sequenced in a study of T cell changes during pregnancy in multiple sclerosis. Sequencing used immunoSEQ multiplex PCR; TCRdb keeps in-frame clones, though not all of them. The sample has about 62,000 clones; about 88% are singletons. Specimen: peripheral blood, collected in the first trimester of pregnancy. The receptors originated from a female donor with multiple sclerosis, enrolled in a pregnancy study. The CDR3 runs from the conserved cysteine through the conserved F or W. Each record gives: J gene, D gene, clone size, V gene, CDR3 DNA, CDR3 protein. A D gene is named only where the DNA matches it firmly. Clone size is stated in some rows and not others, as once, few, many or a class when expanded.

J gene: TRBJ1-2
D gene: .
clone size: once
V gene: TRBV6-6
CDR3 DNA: TGTGCCAGCAGTTACTCTGGGGGCGGCGGCTACACCTTC
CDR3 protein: CASSYSGGGGYTF

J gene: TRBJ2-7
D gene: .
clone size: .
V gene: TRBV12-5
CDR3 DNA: TGTGCTAGTGGCCTCTACGAGCAGTACTTC
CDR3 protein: CASGLYEQYF

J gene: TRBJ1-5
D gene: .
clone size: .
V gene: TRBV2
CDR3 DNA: TGTGCCAGCAGTGAAGCGCTCGGGGGCAATCAGCCCCAGCATTTT
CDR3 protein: CASSEALGGNQPQHF

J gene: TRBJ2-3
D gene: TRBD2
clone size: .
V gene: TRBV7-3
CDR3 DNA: TGTGCCAGCAGCTTTCGGACTAGCGGGGGCACAGATACGCAGTATTTT
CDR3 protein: CASSFRTSGGTDTQYF

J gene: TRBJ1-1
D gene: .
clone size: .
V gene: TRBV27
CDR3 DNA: TGTGCCAGCAGTCTAACAGGGACTGAAGCTTTCTTT
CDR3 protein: CASSLTGTEAFF

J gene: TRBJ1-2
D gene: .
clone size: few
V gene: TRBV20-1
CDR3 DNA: TGCAGTGCTCAACAGGCGCACGGCTACACCTTC
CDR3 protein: CSAQQAHGYTF

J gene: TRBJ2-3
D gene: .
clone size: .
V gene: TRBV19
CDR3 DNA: TGTGCCAGTAGTCGCGGACAGACGATTAGCACAGATACGCAGTATTTT
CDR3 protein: CASSRGQTISTDTQYF

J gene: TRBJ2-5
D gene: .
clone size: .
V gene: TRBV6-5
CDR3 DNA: TGTGCCAGCAGTTTTTTCGAGGGGGCCCAGTACTTC
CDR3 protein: CASSFFEGAQYF

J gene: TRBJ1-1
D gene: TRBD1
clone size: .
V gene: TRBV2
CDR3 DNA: TGTGCCAGCAGTGAAACCGGGACAGGGGGTACTGAAGCTTTCTTT
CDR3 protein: CASSETGTGGTEAFF

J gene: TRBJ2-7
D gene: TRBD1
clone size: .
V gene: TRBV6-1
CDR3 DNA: TGTGCCAGCAGTGAAGGATTGACAGGGGGCGAATACGAGCAGTACTTC
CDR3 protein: CASSEGLTGGEYEQYF

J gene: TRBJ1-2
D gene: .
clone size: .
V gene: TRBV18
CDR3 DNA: TGTGCCAGCTCACCACGGGCAGAACGGCTCGGCTACACCTTC
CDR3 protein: CASSPRAERLGYTF

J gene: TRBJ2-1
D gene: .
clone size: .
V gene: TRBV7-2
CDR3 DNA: TGTGCCACCGGCGGTCCATCCGACTACAATGAGCAGTTCTTC
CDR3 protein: CATGGPSDYNEQFF

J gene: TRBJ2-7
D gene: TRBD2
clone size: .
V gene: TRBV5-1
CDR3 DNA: TGCGCCAGCAGCCCGCCGGGACTAGAGAAAACGTATGCGCAGTACTTC
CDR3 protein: CASSPPGLEKTYAQYF

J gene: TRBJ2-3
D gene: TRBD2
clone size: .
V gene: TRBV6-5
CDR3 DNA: TGTGCCAGCAGTTACTGGGCTAGCGGGGGAAGTGATACGCAGTATTTT
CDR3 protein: CASSYWASGGSDTQYF

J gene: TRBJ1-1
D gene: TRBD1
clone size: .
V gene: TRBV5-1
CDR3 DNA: TGCGCCAGCAGCTTGGAGGCGACAGGGGGCACTGAAGCTTTCTTT
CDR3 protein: CASSLEATGGTEAFF

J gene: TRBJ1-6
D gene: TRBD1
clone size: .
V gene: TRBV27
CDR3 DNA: TGTGCCAGCAGCACAGGGGGTTCACCCCTCCACTTT
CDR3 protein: CASSTGGSPLHF

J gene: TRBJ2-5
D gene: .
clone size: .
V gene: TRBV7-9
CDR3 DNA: TGTGCCAGCAGCTTAAAACGGGTTGCAGTAGAGACCCAGTACTTC
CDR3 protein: CASSLKRVAVETQYF

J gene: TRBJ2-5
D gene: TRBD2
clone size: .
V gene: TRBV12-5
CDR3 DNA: TGTGCTAGTGGTTCCGGGGGGAACCAAGAGACCCAGTACTTC
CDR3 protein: CASGSGGNQETQYF

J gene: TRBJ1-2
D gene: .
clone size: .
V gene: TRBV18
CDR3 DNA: TGTGCCAGCTCACCAGCAGGACAGCTCGGAAAGGGCTATGGCTACACCTTC
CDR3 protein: CASSPAGQLGKGYGYTF

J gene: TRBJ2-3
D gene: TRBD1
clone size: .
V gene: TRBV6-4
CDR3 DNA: TGTGCCAGCAGTCGGACAGGGTCGGCAGATACGCAGTATTTT
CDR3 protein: CASSRTGSADTQYF

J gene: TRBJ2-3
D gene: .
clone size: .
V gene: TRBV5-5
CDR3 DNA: TGTGCCAGCAGCTTTGGCGACGCGGAATTCACAGATACGCAGTATTTT
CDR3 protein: CASSFGDAEFTDTQYF

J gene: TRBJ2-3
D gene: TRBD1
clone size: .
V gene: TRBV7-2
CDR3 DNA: TGTGCCAGCAGCCCCTCCAGGGGGCGAAGCACAGATACGCAGTATTTT
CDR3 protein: CASSPSRGRSTDTQYF

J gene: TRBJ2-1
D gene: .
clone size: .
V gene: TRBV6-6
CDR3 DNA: TGTGCCGGCAGAGCCCTGACTCGTGAGCAGTTCTTC
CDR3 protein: CAGRALTREQFF

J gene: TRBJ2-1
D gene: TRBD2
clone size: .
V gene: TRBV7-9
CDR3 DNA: TGTGCCAGCAGCTTAGAAGGTGTGGGTAGCGGGGGGGAGGGCAATGAGCAGTTCTTC
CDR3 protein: CASSLEGVGSGGEGNEQFF

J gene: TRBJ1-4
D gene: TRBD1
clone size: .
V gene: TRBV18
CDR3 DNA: TGTGCCAGCTCACCACGGGGGACAGGGTCGGAAAAACTGTTTTTT
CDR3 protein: CASSPRGTGSEKLFF

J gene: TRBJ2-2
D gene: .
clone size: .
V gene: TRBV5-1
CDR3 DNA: TGCGCCAGCAGCTTCCAGGACAGCACCGGGGAGCTGTTTTTT
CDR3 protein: CASSFQDSTGELFF

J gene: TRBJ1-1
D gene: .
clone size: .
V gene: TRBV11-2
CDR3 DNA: TGTGCCAGCAGCTTCGGGGACACTGAAGCTTTCTTT
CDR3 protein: CASSFGDTEAFF

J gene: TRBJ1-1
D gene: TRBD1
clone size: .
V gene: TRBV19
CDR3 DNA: TGTGCCAGTAGTCTGTTGACCGGGACAGCCGTAGGGAGAGCTTTCTTT
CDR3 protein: CASSLLTGTAVGRAFF

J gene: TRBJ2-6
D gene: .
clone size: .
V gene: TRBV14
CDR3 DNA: TGTGCCAGCAGCCAAGATCACTTCTCTGGGGCCAACGTCCTGACTTTC
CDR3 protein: CASSQDHFSGANVLTF

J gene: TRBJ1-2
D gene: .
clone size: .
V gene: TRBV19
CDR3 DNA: TGTGCCAGTAGTATAGTAGGACAGACCTATGGCTACACCTTC
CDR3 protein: CASSIVGQTYGYTF

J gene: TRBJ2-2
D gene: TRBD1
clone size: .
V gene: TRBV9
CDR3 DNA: TGTGCCAGCAGCGCGGCTAACAGGGGGACCGGGGAGCTGTTTTTT
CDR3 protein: CASSAANRGTGELFF

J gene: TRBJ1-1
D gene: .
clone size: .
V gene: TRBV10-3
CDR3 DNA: TGTGCCATCAGTCTGGACAGCATGAACACTGAAGCTTTCTTT
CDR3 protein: CAISLDSMNTEAFF

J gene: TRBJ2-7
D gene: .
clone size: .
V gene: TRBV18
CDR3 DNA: TGTGCCAGCTCACCCGACTTAGAGGGCGAGCAGTACTTC
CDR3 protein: CASSPDLEGEQYF

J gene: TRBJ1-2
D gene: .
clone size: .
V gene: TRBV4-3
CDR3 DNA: TGCGCCAGCAGCCAAGAGACCGGGGTTTCCTATGGCTACACCTTC
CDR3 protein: CASSQETGVSYGYTF

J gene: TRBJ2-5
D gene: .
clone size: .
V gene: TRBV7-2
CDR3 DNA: TGTGCCAGCAGCTTGGAGGGGTCGTACCAAGAGACCCAGTACTTC
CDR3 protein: CASSLEGSYQETQYF

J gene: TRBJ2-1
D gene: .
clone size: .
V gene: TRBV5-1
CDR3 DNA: TGCGCCAGCAGCTTGGGGGACGGGGGACCCATCAATGAGCAGTTCTTC
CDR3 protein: CASSLGDGGPINEQFF

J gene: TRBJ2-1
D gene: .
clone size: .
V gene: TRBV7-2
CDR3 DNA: TGTGCCAGCAGTTACTCGGGGGGCCGTGGCAATGAGCAGTTCTTC
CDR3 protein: CASSYSGGRGNEQFF

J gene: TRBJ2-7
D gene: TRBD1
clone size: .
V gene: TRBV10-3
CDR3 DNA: TGTGCCATCAGGACTCAACTCAGGGGGTCCTACGAGCAGTACTTC
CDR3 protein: CAIRTQLRGSYEQYF

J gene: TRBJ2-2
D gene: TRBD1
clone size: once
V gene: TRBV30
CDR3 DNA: TGTGCCTGGAGTGCGGGACAGGGGAACACCGGGGAGCTGTTTTTT
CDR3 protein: CAWSAGQGNTGELFF

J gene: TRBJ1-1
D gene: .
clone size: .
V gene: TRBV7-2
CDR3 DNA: TGTGCCAGCAGCTTGACACAGGGATACGGGGCTTTCTTT
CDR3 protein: CASSLTQGYGAFF

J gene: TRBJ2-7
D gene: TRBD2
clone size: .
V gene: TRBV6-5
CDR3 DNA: TGTGCCAGCAGTTCCCTCGGACTAGCGGAATACGAGCAGTACTTC
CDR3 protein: CASSSLGLAEYEQYF

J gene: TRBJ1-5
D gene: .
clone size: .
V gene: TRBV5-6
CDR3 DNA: TGTGCCAGCAGCTTCGGTCTCAGGGGCGGTCAGCCCCAGCATTTT
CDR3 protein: CASSFGLRGGQPQHF

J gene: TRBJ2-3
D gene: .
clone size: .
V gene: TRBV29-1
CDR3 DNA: TGCAGCGTTGCCGCAGTCACAGATACGCAGTATTTT
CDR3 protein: CSVAAVTDTQYF

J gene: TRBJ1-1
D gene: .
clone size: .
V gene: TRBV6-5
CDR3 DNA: TGTGCCAGCAGTTACTCACAACAGGGAGAAACTGAAGCTTTCTTT
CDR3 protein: CASSYSQQGETEAFF

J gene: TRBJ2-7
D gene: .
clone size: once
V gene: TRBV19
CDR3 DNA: TGTGCCAGTAGTACAGGGGTGGGGGCCGAGCAGTACTTC
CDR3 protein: CASSTGVGAEQYF